This T cell receptor (beta chain) was captured by sequencing in a study of OX40 agonist ivuxolimab in advanced cancers. Concerning the study at large: Ivuxolimab was a fully human IgG2 agonistic monoclonal antibody targeting the costimulatory receptor OX40 (CD134). Intravenous ivuxolimab was administered to patients every 2 weeks at six dose levels: 0.01, 0.1, 0.3, 1.5, 3 and 10 mg/kg. Of the roughly 51 patients in dose escalation, some 19 had hepatocellular carcinoma, about 15 had melanoma, 9 had renal cell carcinoma and 9 had head and neck cancer. In the dose-escalation cohort, roughly 82% of patients were male, and the mean age was 60 years with a range of about 23 to 79. Prior anti-PD-1, anti-PD-L1 or anti-CTLA-4 therapy was permitted, and about two fifths of dose-escalation patients had received checkpoint inhibitors. Partial responses occurred in three dose-escalation patients: two with cutaneous melanoma and one with hepatocellular carcinoma. Peripheral TCRbeta sequencing aimed to test whether ivuxolimab altered TCR sequence diversity and caused clonal T-cell expansion. The paper describes the monotherapy dose-escalation part (N of about 52 patients) of the phase I trial of ivuxolimab.

This clone was picked up a small number of times. Its antigen specificity is not known. The input lacks base qualities; no much larger clone sits a single base away. Genomic DNA was isolated from the sorted cells so that the TCRbeta CDR3 region could be sequenced. The immunoSEQ Assay was used to sequence the TCRbeta CDR3 regions. Here the immuneACCESS table is served through TCRdb, limited to in-frame sequences with V and J called. Missing clones are a known gap in these copies; in checked studies unresolved V genes cover under half, and the rest lacks a known reason. The table for this sample lists 66,000 or so clones; around 82% of them were counted only once. Around 0.52% of the sample is in the top ten clones. Here is what the overall study found, with its caveats: After ivuxolimab, expanded clones were on average more numerous among CD8+ T cells than among CD4+ T cells. Antigen specificity was not determined for the clonally expanded peripheral T cells. Low levels of normalized T-cell clonal expansion were also seen in some patients who did not respond. In the 0.1-3.0 mg/kg groups, partial responders had among the lowest normalized peripheral clonal expansion, particularly in CD8+ T cells. At doses from 0.1 to 3.0 mg/kg, clonal expansion was seen in both CD4+ and CD8+ blood T cells between baseline and week 6.

The trial excluded patients who had a history of autoimmune disease or were on systemic immunosuppression. Peripheral blood for TCR sequencing was collected from all dose cohorts at baseline, on cycle 4 day 1, and on cycle 7 day 1. Samples were obtained from an open-label, multicenter, first-in-human phase I dose-escalation trial of ivuxolimab. Adults with locally advanced or metastatic head and neck squamous cell, hepatocellular, melanoma or renal cell carcinoma were enrolled in the trial. Before TCR sequencing, CD4+ T cells and CD8+ T cells were sorted from peripheral blood as separate populations. Including the terminal cysteine and phenylalanine, the CDR3 comprises 12 residues. The only DNA kept is the CDR3, 36 bases in frame from the first base. Based on the germline V gene, the CDR1 and CDR2 sequences are SGHVS and FNYEAQ. V is shortened by 2 bases, J by 7 bases, and the region joining them spans 6 bases.

The chain was built from TRBV7-6 and TRBJ2-1; the D gene is not confidently resolved. The origin of this receptor is an adult with an advanced solid tumor such as melanoma, head and neck, liver or kidney cancer. The sample here was CD4+ or CD8+ T cells sorted from blood, taken in a trial of the OX40 agonist ivuxolimab. The CDR3 has the sequence CASSLNGNEQFF. The DNA is as follows: TGTGCCAGCAGCTTAAACGGTAATGAGCAGTTCTTC.